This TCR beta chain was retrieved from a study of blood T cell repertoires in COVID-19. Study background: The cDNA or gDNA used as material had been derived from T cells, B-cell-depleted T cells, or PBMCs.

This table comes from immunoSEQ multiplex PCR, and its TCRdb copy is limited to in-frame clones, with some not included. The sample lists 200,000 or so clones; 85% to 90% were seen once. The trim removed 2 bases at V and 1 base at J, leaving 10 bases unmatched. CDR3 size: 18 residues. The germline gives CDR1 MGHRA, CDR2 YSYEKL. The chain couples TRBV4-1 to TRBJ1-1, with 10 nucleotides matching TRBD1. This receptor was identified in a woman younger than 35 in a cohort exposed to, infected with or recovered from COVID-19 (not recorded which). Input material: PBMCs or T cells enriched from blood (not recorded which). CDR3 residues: CASSQLPGQGYWNTEAFF. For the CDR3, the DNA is TGCGCCAGCAGCCAACTCCCGGGACAGGGGTACTGGAACACTGAAGCTTTCTTT.